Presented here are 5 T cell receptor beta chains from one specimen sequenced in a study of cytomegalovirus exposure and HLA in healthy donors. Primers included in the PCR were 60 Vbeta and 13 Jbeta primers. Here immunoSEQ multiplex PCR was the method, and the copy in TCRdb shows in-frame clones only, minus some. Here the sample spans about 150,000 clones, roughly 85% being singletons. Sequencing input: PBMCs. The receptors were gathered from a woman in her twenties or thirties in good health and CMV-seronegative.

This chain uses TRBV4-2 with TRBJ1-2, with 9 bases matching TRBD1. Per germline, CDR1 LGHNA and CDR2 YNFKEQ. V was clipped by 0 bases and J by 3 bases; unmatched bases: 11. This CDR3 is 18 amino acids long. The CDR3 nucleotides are TGTGCCAGCAGCCAAGATGGTGCACAGGGGGCCGGGTACTATGGCTACACCTTC. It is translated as CASSQDGAQGAGYYGYTF.

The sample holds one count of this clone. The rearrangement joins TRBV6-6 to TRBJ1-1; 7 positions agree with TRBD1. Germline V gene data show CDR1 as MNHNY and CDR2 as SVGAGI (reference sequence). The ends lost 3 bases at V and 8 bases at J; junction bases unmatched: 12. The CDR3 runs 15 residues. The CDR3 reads CASSYNRGQPGEAFF. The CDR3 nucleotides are TGTGCCAGCAGTTATAACAGGGGCCAGCCTGGGGAAGCTTTCTTT.

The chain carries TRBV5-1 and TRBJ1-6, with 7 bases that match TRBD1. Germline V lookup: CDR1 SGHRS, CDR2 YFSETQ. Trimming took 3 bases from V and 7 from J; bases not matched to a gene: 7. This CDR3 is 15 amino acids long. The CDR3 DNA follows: TGCGCCAGCAGCTCAACCGGGACAGAGAATTCACCCCTCCACTTT. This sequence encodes CASSSTGTENSPLHF. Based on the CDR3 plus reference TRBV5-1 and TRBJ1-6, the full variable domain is KAGVTQTPRYLIKTRGQQVTLSCSPISGHRSVSWYQQTPGQGLQFLFEYFSETQRNKGNFPGRFSGRQFSNSRSEMNVSTLELGDSALYLCASSSTGTENSPLHFGNGTRLTVT.

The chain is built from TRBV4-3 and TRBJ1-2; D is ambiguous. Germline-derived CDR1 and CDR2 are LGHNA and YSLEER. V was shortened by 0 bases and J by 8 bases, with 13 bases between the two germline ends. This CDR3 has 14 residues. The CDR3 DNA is TGCGCCAGCAGCCAAGAGGCCCGAGGGCGCGGCTACACCTTC. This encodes CASSQEARGRGYTF.

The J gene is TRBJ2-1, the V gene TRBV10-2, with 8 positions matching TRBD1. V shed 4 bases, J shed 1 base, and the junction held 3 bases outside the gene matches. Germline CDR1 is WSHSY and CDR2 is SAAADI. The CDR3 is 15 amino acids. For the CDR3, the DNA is TGCGCCAGCAGTGGAACAGGGGGGTCCTACAATGAGCAGTTCTTC. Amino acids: CASSGTGGSYNEQFF.